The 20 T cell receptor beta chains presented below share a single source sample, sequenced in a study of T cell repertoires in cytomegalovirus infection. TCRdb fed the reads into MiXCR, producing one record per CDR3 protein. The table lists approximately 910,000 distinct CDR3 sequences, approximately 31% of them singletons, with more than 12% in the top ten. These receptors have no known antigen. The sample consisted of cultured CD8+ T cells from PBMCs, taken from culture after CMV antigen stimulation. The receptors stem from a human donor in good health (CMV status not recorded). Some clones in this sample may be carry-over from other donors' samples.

The CDR3 coding sequence is TGTGCCAGTAGTTATCCCCCGGGACTAGGAGAGAGCGGGGAGCTGTTTTTT. Protein: CASSYPPGLGESGELFF. V gene TRBV19 combines with J gene TRBJ2-2; 8 bases are a match to TRBD2. V gave up 5 bases and J gave up 7 bases; unmatched junction bases: 15. Germline loops: CDR1 LNHDA, CDR2 SQIVND (reference sequence). CDR3 length: 17 amino acids.

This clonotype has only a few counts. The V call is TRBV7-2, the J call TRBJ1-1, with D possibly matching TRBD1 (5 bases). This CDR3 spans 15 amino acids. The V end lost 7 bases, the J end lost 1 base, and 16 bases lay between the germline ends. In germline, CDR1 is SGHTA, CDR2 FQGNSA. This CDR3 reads CASNRGGMANTEAFF. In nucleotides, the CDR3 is TGTGCCAGCAACCGGGGGGGGATGGCGAACACTGAAGCTTTCTTT.

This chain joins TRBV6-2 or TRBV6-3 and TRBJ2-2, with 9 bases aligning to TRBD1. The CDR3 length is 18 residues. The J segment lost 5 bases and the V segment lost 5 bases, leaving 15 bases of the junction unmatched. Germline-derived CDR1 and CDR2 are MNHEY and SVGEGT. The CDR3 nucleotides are TGTGCCAGCAGTACTCTCCTCCGGGACAGGGTGGGGACCGGGGAGCTGTTTTTT. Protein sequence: CASSTLLRDRVGTGELFF.

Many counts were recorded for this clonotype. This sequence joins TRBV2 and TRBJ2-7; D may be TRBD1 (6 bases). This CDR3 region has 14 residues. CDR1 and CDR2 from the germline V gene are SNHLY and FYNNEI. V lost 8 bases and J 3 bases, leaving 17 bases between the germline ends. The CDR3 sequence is CASGPHEGDYEQYV. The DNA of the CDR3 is TGTGCCAGCGGACCCCACGAGGGGGACTACGAGCAGTACGTC.

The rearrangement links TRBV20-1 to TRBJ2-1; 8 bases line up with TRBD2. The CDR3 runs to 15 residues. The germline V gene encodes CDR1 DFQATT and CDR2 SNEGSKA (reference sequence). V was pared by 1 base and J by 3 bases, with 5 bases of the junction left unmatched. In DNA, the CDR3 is TGCAGTGCTAGAGGACGGGGGGGCCTCTACAATGAGCAGTTCTTC. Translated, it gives CSARGRGGLYNEQFF.

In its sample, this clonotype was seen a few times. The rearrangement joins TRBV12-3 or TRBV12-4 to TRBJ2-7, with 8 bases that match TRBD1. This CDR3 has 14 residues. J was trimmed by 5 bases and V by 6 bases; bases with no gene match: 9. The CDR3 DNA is TGTGCCAGCAGCCCACTACCGACAGGGGACGAGCAGTACGTC. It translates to CASSPLPTGDEQYV.

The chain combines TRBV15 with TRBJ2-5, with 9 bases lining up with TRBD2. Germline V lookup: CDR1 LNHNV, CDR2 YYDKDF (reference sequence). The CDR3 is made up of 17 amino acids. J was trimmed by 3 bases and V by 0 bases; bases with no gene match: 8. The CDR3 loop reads CATSRDRLRGGEETQYF. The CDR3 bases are TGTGCCACCAGCAGAGATCGCCTGCGGGGGGGCGAAGAGACCCAGTACTTC.

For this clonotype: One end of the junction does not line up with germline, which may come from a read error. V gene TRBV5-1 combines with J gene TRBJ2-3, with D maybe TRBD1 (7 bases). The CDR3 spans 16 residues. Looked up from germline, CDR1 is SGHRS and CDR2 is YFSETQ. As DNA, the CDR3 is TGCGCCACCAGCCAGGGGGGCGGCCATAGCACAGATACGCAGTATTTT. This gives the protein CATSQGGGHSTDTQYF.

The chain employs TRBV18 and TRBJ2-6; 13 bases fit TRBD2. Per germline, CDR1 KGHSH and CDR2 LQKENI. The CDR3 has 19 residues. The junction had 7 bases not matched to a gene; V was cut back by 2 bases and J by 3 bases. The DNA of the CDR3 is TGTGCCAGCTCACCATTCCGACTAGCGGGGGGAATTGGGGCCAACGTCCTGACTTTC. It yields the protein CASSPFRLAGGIGANVLTF. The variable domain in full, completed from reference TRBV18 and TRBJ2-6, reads NAGVMQNPRHLVRRRGQEARLRCSPMKGHSHVYWYRQLPEEGLKFMVYLQKENIIDESGMPKERFSAEFPKEGPSILRIQQVVRGDSAAYFCASSPFRLAGGIGANVLTFGAGSRLTVL.

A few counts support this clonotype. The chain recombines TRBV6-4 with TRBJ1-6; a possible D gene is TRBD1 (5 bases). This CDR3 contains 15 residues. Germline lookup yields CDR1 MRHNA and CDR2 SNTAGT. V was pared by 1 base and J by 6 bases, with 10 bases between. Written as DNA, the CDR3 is TGTGCCAGCAGTGACTGGGACGGATCTAATTCACCCCTCCACTTT. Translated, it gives CASSDWDGSNSPLHF.

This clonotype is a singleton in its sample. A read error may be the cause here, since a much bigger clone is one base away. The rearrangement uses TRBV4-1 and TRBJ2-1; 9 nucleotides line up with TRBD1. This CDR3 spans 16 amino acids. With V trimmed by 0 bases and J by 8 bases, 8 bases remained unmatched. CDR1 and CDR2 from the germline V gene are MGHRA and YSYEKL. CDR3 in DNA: TGCGCCAGCAGCCAAGAACCGGGACAGGGATACCATGAGCAGTTCTTC. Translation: CASSQEPGQGYHEQFF.

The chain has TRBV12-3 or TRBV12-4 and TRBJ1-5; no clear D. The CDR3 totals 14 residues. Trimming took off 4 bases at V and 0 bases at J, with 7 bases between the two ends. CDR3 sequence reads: CASSWANSNQPQHF. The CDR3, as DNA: TGTGCCAGCAGTTGGGCCAATAGCAATCAGCCCCAGCATTTT.

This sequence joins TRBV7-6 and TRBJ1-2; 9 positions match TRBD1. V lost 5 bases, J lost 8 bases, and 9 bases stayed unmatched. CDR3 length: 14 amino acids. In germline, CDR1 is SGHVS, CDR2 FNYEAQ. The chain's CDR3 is CASSQRTGAGGYTF. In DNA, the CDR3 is TGTGCCAGCAGCCAACGGACAGGGGCAGGGGGCTACACCTTC.

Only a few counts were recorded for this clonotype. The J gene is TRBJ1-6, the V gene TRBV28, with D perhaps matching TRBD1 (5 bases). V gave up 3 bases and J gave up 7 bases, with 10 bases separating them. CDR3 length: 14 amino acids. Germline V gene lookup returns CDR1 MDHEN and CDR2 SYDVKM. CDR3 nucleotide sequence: TGTGCCAGCAGTTTCAGACAGTCGAATTCACCCCTCCACTTT. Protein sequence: CASSFRQSNSPLHF. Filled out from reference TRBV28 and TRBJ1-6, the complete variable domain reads DVKVTQSSRYLVKRTGEKVFLECVQDMDHENMFWYRQDPGLGLRLIYFSYDVKMKEKGDIPEGYSVSREKKERFSLILESASTNQTSMYLCASSFRQSNSPLHFGNGTRLTVT.

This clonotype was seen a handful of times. This chain's CDR3 is CASSRPGTSGMNTGELFF. DNA of the CDR3: TGTGCCAGCAGCCGCCCCGGGACTAGCGGCATGAACACCGGGGAGCTGTTTTTT. The chain joins TRBV4-2 to TRBJ2-2; 11 bases line up with TRBD2. The CDR3 covers 18 residues. Germline loops: CDR1 LGHNA, CDR2 YNFKEQ. Trimming took 4 bases from V and 1 from J; bases not matched to a gene: 8.

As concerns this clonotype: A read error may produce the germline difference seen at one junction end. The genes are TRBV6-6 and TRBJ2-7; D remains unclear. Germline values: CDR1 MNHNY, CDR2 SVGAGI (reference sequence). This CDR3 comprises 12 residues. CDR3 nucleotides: TGTGCCAGCAGTGACGCCGGGTACGGGCAGTACTTC. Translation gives CASSDAGYGQYF.

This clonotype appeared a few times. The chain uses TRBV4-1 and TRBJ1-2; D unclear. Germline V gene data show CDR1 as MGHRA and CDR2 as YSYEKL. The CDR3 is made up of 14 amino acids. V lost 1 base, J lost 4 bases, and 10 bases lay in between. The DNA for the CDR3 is TGCGCCAGCAGCCAAGGAGGCTTCGCCTATGGCTACACCTTC. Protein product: CASSQGGFAYGYTF.

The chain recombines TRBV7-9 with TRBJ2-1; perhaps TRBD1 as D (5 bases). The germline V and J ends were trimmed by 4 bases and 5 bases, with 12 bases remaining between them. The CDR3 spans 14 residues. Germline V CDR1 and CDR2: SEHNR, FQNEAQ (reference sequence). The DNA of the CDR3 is TGTGCCAGCAGCTCACCACAGGCAGACAATGAGCAGTTCTTC. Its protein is CASSSPQADNEQFF.

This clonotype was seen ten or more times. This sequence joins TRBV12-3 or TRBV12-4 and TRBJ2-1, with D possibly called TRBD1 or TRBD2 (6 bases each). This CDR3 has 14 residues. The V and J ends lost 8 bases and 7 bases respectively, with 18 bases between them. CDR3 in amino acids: CASRGLRGRNEQFF. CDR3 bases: TGTGCCAGCCGAGGGTTAAGGGGGAGGAATGAGCAGTTCTTC.

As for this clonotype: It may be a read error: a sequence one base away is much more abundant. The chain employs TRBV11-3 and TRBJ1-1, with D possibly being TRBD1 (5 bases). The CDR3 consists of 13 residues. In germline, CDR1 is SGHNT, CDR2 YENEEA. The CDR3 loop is CANSLDGGTEAFF. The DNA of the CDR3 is TGTGCCAACAGCTTAGATGGGGGCACTGAAGCTTTCTTT.